Listed here are 12 T cell receptor beta chains from one sample, sequenced in a study of blood T cell repertoires in COVID-19. Method: immunoSEQ multiplex PCR; TCRdb's copy keeps in-frame clones and lacks some. This table holds around 150,000 clones, 88% found once. The sample was PBMCs or T cells enriched from blood (not recorded which). The receptors shown here come from a woman between 50 and 59 years old who had recovered from COVID-19.

J is TRBJ1-1 and V is TRBV15; D possibly corresponds to TRBD1 (5 bases). CDR3 length: 15 residues. In germline, CDR1 is LNHNV, CDR2 YYDKDF (reference sequence). V was trimmed by 1 base and J by 1 base, leaving 10 bases between them. DNA for the CDR3: TGTGCCACCAGCAGAGGGTTAACAGGGAACACTGAAGCTTTCTTT. Translating it yields CATSRGLTGNTEAFF.

The chain uses TRBV10-3 and TRBJ1-5; no clear D gene. The CDR3 spans 15 residues. Trimming cost V 6 bases and J 1 base, with 13 bases left between them. Germline V CDR1 and CDR2: ENHRY, SYGVKD. CDR3: CAISPEDRSNQPQHF. The CDR3 nucleotides are TGTGCCATCAGCCCGGAGGATAGGAGCAATCAGCCCCAGCATTTT.

The gene calls are TRBV15 and TRBJ1-1, with 7 bases lining up with TRBD1. With V trimmed by 0 bases and J by 0 bases, 4 bases remained unmatched. This CDR3 has 16 residues. Germline CDR1 is LNHNV and CDR2 is YYDKDF (reference sequence). CDR3 in amino acids: CATSRELGQLNTEAFF. The CDR3 region has the DNA TGTGCCACCAGCAGAGAATTGGGACAGCTGAACACTGAAGCTTTCTTT.

The chain links TRBV29-1 to TRBJ2-7; a possible D gene is TRBD2 (5 bases). In germline, CDR1 is SQVTM, CDR2 ANQGSEA. The V gene lost 4 bases and the J gene lost 4 bases, with 8 bases spanning the gap. This CDR3 comprises 11 residues. This CDR3 is CSVGLPYEQYF. CDR3 DNA sequence: TGCAGCGTTGGACTACCTTACGAGCAGTACTTC.

The J gene is TRBJ1-2, the V gene TRBV10-3, with 8 bases fitting TRBD1. Germline V gene data show CDR1 as ENHRY and CDR2 as SYGVKD. This CDR3 region has 13 residues. The V and J ends lost 8 bases and 5 bases, in that order; junction bases with no gene match: 7. CDR3 sequence reads: CAIGQGLGYGYTF. CDR3 DNA sequence: TGTGCCATCGGACAGGGATTAGGGTATGGCTACACCTTC.

V usage is TRBV21-1 and J usage is TRBJ1-5; TRBD1 reflects the table's D call only, with no check against the DNA. TRBV21-1 is noted as a pseudogene. The CDR3 is 14 amino acids. The chain's CDR3 is CADYWTGTDQPQHF. CDR3 DNA: TGTGCCGACTACTGGACAGGGACGGATCAGCCCCAGCATTTT.

The sample holds a few counts of this clone. V is TRBV6-5 and J is TRBJ1-5, with 7 bases identical to TRBD1. The CDR3 runs to 14 residues. The germline gives CDR1 MNHEY, CDR2 SVGAGI. J gave up 6 bases and V 6 bases, and 8 bases lay outside the gene matches. The CDR3 DNA follows: TGTGCCAGCAGGACCAACAGGGGAAGTCAGCCCCAGCATTTT. Its translation: CASRTNRGSQPQHF.

The chain uses TRBV4-2 and TRBJ2-5, with D maybe TRBD2 (7 bases). There are 17 residues in the CDR3. Per germline, CDR1 LGHNA and CDR2 YNFKEQ. V was trimmed by 0 bases and J by 4 bases, leaving 18 bases between them. The CDR3 DNA sequence: TGTGCCAGCAGCCAAGATCGTGGAGGGGGGGCCGGAGAGACCCAGTACTTC. As protein: CASSQDRGGGAGETQYF.

The rearrangement uses TRBV18 and TRBJ2-7, with 8 bases lining up with TRBD1. V shed 0 bases, J shed 6 bases, and the junction held 7 bases outside the gene matches. Germline CDR1 and CDR2: KGHSH and LQKENI. This CDR3 has 15 amino acids. The CDR3 DNA reads as TGTGCCAGCTCACCACCGGGACAGGAAGACTCCGAGCAGTACTTC. As protein: CASSPPGQEDSEQYF. Full variable domain (outside the CDR3, taken from reference TRBV18 and TRBJ2-7): NAGVMQNPRHLVRRRGQEARLRCSPMKGHSHVYWYRQLPEEGLKFMVYLQKENIIDESGMPKERFSAEFPKEGPSILRIQQVVRGDSAAYFCASSPPGQEDSEQYFGPGTRLTVT.

The gene calls are TRBV5-8 and TRBJ2-7, with 8 bases lining up with TRBD1. V trimming: 3 bases; J trimming: 5 bases; junction bases outside the gene matches: 7. This CDR3 has 14 residues. Germline-derived CDR1 and CDR2 are SGHTS and YDEGEE. The CDR3, as DNA: TGTGCCAGCAGCTCTGGACAGGGTGGGGACGAGCAGTACTTC. This gives the protein CASSSGQGGDEQYF. Filled out from reference TRBV5-8 and TRBJ2-7, the complete variable domain reads EAGVTQSPTHLIKTRGQQATLRCSPISGHTSVYWYQQALGLGLQFLLWYDEGEERNRGNFPPRFSGRQFPNYSSELNVNALELEDSALYLCASSSGQGGDEQYFGPGTRLTVT.

The chain has TRBV19 and TRBJ1-2; a possible D gene is TRBD1 (5 bases). Trimming stripped 1 base from V and 6 bases from J, with 12 bases between. CDR3 size: 14 residues. In germline, CDR1 is LNHDA, CDR2 SQIVND (reference sequence). For the CDR3, the DNA is TGTGCCAGTAGTATAGGGAGGGACCTTGATGGCTACACCTTC. Amino acids: CASSIGRDLDGYTF.

The V and J genes are TRBV4-3 and TRBJ1-6, with D unresolved. The CDR3 contains 16 residues. Germline V gene lookup returns CDR1 LGHNA and CDR2 YSLEER. Trimming removed 0 bases at V and 2 bases at J, with 8 bases between. DNA for the CDR3: TGCGCCAGCAGCCAAGATCCCAGGACCTATAATTCACCCCTCCACTTT. Residues: CASSQDPRTYNSPLHF.